This T cell receptor beta chain comes out of a study of Ad26.COV2.S vaccination and SARS-CoV-2 variants. Across the study: Once, or twice with 56 days between doses, Ad26.COV2.S was given intramuscularly.

Treatment in this sample: around 19 received Ad26.COV2.S at low or high dose, single or two shots; five or six received placebo; per-sample allocation not given. Samples were taken on day 63 after the first vaccine or placebo injection. Some clones are missing from TCRdb's copy, which holds only in-frame ones; the method was immunoSEQ multiplex PCR. The sample comprises approximately 410,000 clones, approximately 92% of which are singletons, and around 1.7% rests with the top ten. Findings and limits, study-wide: Total T cell responses may have been underestimated by the TCR breadth and depth analyses.

As to this clone: Its antigen remains unknown.

This TCR was recovered from a person aged 18 to 59 who received the Ad26.COV2.S COVID-19 vaccine or a placebo. The sample in question was peripheral blood, obtained in a trial of Ad26.COV2.S vaccine versus placebo.

This chain's CDR3 is CASSLTQGDYGYTF. Here the CDR3 DNA reads TGTGCCAGCAGCCTAACACAGGGGGACTATGGCTACACCTTC. The chain is built from TRBV11-2 and TRBJ1-2, with 8 positions matching TRBD1. Germline lookup yields CDR1 SGHAT and CDR2 FQNNGV. V dropped 5 bases and J dropped 3; count of bases not matched to a gene: 5. CDR3 size: 14 residues.